The TCR beta chain under discussion was sequenced for a study of T cell responses to AZD1222 COVID-19 vaccine. Study summary: Whether given at about 4 or about 12 weeks, second doses were pooled.

Trimming took 3 bases from V and 7 from J, leaving 16 bases between them. This CDR3 is 13 amino acids long. In germline, CDR1 is GTSNPN, CDR2 SVGIG (reference sequence). TCRdb's copy holds only in-frame clones and misses some; the assay was immunoSEQ multiplex PCR. The sample holds tens of thousands of clones; about 88% are singletons and the top ten take approximately 11%. Study-wide results and limits: Reportedly, nearly half the spike-specific TCRs target unmutated variant regions. No repertoire was sampled before or during the peak T cell response, only after it. White British ancestry dominated among donors, who included more females, and clonal diversity was possibly underestimated.

This clone has only a few counts. Its antigen remains unidentified. The origin of this receptor is an adult in good health. The V gene is TRBV30, the J gene TRBJ2-7; D unresolved. The material sequenced was peripheral blood, taken on day 0 of AZD1222 vaccination. CDR3 in DNA: TGTGCCTGGAGGGGCAGCCCGATGGGGGAGCAGTACTTC. Protein product: CAWRGSPMGEQYF.